These 17 T cell receptor beta chains share one sample of origin, sequenced in a study of shared clonotypes between healthy human individuals. Sequencing was performed with immunoSEQ multiplex PCR; in TCRdb, only in-frame clones are kept and a portion is missing. The sample has about 480,000 clones, 79% seen once. The sequenced sample was PBMCs. The receptors were gathered from a middle-aged woman in good health. Some clones in this sample may be carry-over from other donors' samples.

This CDR3 is CASSLSGGRRADTQYF. The CDR3 DNA reads TGCGCCAGCAGCTTGTCTGGCGGGAGGAGGGCAGATACGCAGTATTTT. The chain uses TRBV5-1 and TRBJ2-3; 8 nucleotides match TRBD2. The germline V gene encodes CDR1 SGHRS and CDR2 YFSETQ. Unmatched junction bases numbered 8, after V lost 1 base and J lost 4 bases. The CDR3 covers 16 residues. The variable domain in full, completed from reference TRBV5-1 and TRBJ2-3, reads KAGVTQTPRYLIKTRGQQVTLSCSPISGHRSVSWYQQTPGQGLQFLFEYFSETQRNKGNFPGRFSGRQFSNSRSEMNVSTLELGDSALYLCASSLSGGRRADTQYFGPGTRLTVL.

This sequence joins TRBV7-9 and TRBJ2-1, with D maybe TRBD1 (6 bases). This CDR3 spans 16 amino acids. Between the trimmed V and J ends, which lost 5 bases and 4 bases, there was a span of 18 bases. Per the germline V gene, CDR1 is SEHNR and CDR2 is FQNEAQ (reference sequence). The chain's CDR3 is CASSRDRQQSYNEQFF. The CDR3 DNA is TGTGCCAGCAGCCGCGACAGGCAACAGTCGTACAATGAGCAGTTCTTC.

This CDR3 is CASSLGGQGSHEQYF. In nucleotides, the CDR3 is TGTGCCAGCAGCTTAGGAGGACAGGGGAGCCACGAGCAGTACTTC. The chain recombines TRBV11-3 with TRBJ2-7, with 9 bases that match TRBD1. Trimming took 1 base from V and 5 from J; bases not matched to a gene: 6. Germline loops: CDR1 SGHNT, CDR2 YENEEA. This CDR3 has 15 amino acids.

The J gene is TRBJ2-5, the V gene TRBV5-1, with D possibly being TRBD2 (6 bases). Looked up from germline, CDR1 is SGHRS and CDR2 is YFSETQ. The V gene lost 4 bases and the J gene lost 0 bases, with 10 bases spanning the gap. The CDR3 is made up of 14 amino acids. CDR3 residues: CASSPWTNQETQYF. The DNA of the CDR3 is TGCGCCAGCAGCCCGTGGACTAACCAAGAGACCCAGTACTTC. The full variable domain, completed using reference TRBV5-1 and TRBJ2-5, is KAGVTQTPRYLIKTRGQQVTLSCSPISGHRSVSWYQQTPGQGLQFLFEYFSETQRNKGNFPGRFSGRQFSNSRSEMNVSTLELGDSALYLCASSPWTNQETQYFGPGTRLLVL.

This rearrangement joins TRBV15 to TRBJ2-3; a weak D match, TRBD2 (6 bases). Trimming shortened V by 4 bases and J by 4 bases, and 12 bases separated the two germline ends. The CDR3 contains 14 residues. In germline, CDR1 is LNHNV, CDR2 YYDKDF (reference sequence). The DNA of the CDR3 is TGTGCCACCAGCACCCGACTAGTCCCAGATACGCAGTATTTT. This codes for CATSTRLVPDTQYF.

V usage is TRBV29-1 and J usage is TRBJ2-5; D possibly matches TRBD1 or TRBD2 (5 bases each). The better agreement between TRBJ2-7 and the DNA end casts doubt on the J call. Looked up from germline, CDR1 is SQVTM and CDR2 is ANQGSEA. This CDR3 has 12 amino acids. CDR3 loop: CSVLGDLYEQYF. In nucleotides, the CDR3 is TGCAGCGTTTTGGGGGACCTCTACGAGCAGTACTTC.

CDR3 residues: CASSPSGNTDTQYF. CDR3 sequence (DNA): TGTGCCAGCAGCCCTAGCGGAAACACAGATACGCAGTATTTT. The V and J genes are TRBV9 and TRBJ2-3; 7 bases map to TRBD2. Trimming removed 4 bases from V and 2 bases from J; junction bases left unmatched: 4. In germline, CDR1 is SGDLS, CDR2 YYNGEE. The CDR3 sequence is 14 residues long. Supplemented by reference TRBV9 and TRBJ2-3, the full variable domain reads DSGVTQTPKHLITATGQRVTLRCSPRSGDLSVYWYQQSLDQGLQFLIQYYNGEERAKGNILERFSAQQFPDLHSELNLSSLELGDSALYFCASSPSGNTDTQYFGPGTRLTVL.

The rearrangement links TRBV27 to TRBJ2-1, with TRBD2 matching 10 bases. Germline V gene data show CDR1 as MNHEY and CDR2 as SMNVEV (reference sequence). V lost 6 bases to trimming and J lost 8 bases; unmatched junction nucleotides: 7. This CDR3 spans 14 amino acids. The CDR3 loop is CASRKREGRDEQFF. As DNA, the CDR3 is TGTGCCAGCAGGAAGCGGGAGGGCCGTGATGAGCAGTTCTTC.

V usage is TRBV19 and J usage is TRBJ2-1, with 7 positions matching TRBD1. This CDR3 region has 16 residues. Germline CDR1 LNHDA, CDR2 SQIVND (reference sequence). V shed 6 bases and J 2 bases; nucleotides not matched to a gene: 10. CDR3 protein: CASSPIGQGAYNEQFF. CDR3 nucleotides: TGTGCCAGTAGCCCAATTGGGCAGGGGGCCTACAATGAGCAGTTCTTC.

This clone was observed a handful of times. The chain uses TRBV7-6 and TRBJ1-3; the D gene is possibly TRBD1 (5 bases). The CDR3 runs to 15 residues. V dropped 4 bases and J dropped 0 bases, with 10 bases sitting between them. The germline CDR1 and CDR2 sequences are SGHVS and FNYEAQ. The CDR3, as DNA: TGTGCCAGCAGCTGGAGAAGGGGCTCTGGAAACACCATATATTTT. This encodes CASSWRRGSGNTIYF.

The chain uses TRBV29-1 and TRBJ2-7; the D is unclear. The CDR3 contains 13 residues. Germline V gene sequence: CDR1 SQVTM, CDR2 ANQGSEA. Trimming pared 6 bases from V and 0 bases from J, leaving 12 bases between. The CDR3 is CSVQYSVSYEQYF. The CDR3 bases are TGCAGCGTCCAATACTCGGTCTCCTACGAGCAGTACTTC.

The sample holds many counts of this clone. The chain combines TRBV10-3 with TRBJ1-1, with 9 nucleotides matching TRBD1. Germline values: CDR1 ENHRY, CDR2 SYGVKD. Trimming cost V 9 bases and J 7 bases; bases outside gene matches: 9. The CDR3 sequence is 13 residues long. DNA of the CDR3: TGTGCCATATCAGGGGGGACAGGGCTTGAAGCTTTCTTT. The encoded protein is CAISGGTGLEAFF.

The J gene is TRBJ1-1, the V gene TRBV27, with D tentatively TRBD1 (6 bases). The CDR3 is 16 amino acids. CDR1 is MNHEY, CDR2 SMNVEV, per germline (reference sequence). Trimming took 7 bases from V and 2 from J, leaving 20 bases between them. This CDR3 reads CASTLHPLQGNTEAFF. Here the CDR3 DNA reads TGTGCCAGCACCCTTCACCCACTACAGGGAAACACTGAAGCTTTCTTT.

DNA of the CDR3: TGTGCCAGCAGTTTGTTGCAGGGGCTTAATGAAAAACTGTTTTTT. Protein: CASSLLQGLNEKLFF. The chain joins TRBV28 to TRBJ1-4, with a tentative D call TRBD1 (6 bases). V was shortened by 3 bases and J by 4 bases, with 12 bases between the two germline ends. Germline values: CDR1 MDHEN, CDR2 SYDVKM. This CDR3 comprises 15 residues.

The chain employs TRBV28 and TRBJ2-1; D gene uncertain. Germline V gives CDR1 MDHEN, CDR2 SYDVKM. There are 15 residues in the CDR3. Deletions cut 3 bases from V and 3 bases from J, with 12 bases between. The CDR3, as DNA: TGTGCCAGCAGTTTCCGGACCCTCAACTACAATGAGCAGTTCTTC. Residues: CASSFRTLNYNEQFF.

The chain recombines TRBV6-4 with TRBJ2-1, with D unclear. The CDR3 has 13 amino acids. From germline, CDR1 is MRHNA and CDR2 SNTAGT. V was trimmed by 2 bases and J by 5 bases, leaving 7 bases between them. The CDR3 is CASSDGTNNEQFF. DNA for the CDR3: TGTGCCAGCAGTGACGGCACCAACAATGAGCAGTTCTTC.

The chain employs TRBV30 and TRBJ2-5; no clear D gene. The J call may be wrong; the DNA end is better matched by TRBJ2-7. The length of the CDR3 is 11 residues. The germline V gene encodes CDR1 GTSNPN and CDR2 SVGIG (reference sequence). The CDR3: CAWDNSYEQYF. DNA for the CDR3: TGTGCCTGGGACAACTCCTACGAGCAGTACTTC.